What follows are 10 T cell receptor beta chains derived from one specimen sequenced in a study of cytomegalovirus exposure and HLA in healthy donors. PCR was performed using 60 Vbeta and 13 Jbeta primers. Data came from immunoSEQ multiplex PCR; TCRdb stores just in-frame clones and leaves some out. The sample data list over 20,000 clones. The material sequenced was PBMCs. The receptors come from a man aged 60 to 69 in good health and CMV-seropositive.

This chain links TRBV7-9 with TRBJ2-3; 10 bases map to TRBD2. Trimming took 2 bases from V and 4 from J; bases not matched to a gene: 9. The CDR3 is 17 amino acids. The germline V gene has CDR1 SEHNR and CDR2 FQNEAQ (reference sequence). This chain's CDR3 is CASSLRRGTSDADTQYF. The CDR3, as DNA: TGTGCCAGCAGCTTAAGGCGAGGGACTAGCGATGCAGATACGCAGTATTTT. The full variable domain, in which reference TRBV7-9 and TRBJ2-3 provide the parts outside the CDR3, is DTGVSQNPRHKITKRGQNVTFRCDPISEHNRLYWYRQTLGQGPEFLTYFQNEAQLEKSRLLSDRFSAERPKGSFSTLEIQRTEQGDSAMYLCASSLRRGTSDADTQYFGPGTRLTVL.

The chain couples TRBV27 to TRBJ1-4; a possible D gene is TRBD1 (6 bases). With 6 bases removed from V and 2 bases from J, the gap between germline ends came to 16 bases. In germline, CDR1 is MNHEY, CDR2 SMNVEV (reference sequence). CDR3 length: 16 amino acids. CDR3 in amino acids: CASRRNRAGTNEKLFF. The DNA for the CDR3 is TGTGCCAGCAGACGCAACAGGGCAGGGACTAATGAAAAACTGTTTTTT.

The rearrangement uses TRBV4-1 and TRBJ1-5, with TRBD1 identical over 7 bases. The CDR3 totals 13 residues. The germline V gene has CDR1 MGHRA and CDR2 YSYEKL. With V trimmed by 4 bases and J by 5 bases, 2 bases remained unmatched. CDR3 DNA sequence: TGCGCCAGCAGCCGGACAGGAGATCAGCCCCAGCATTTT. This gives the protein CASSRTGDQPQHF.

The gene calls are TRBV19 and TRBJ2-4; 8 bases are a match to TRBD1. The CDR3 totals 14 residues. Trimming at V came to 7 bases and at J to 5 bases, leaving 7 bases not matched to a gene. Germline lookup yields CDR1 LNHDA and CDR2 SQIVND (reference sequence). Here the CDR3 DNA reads TGTGCCAGTATGGACAGGGAGAGGCAAAACATTCAGTACTTC. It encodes CASMDRERQNIQYF.

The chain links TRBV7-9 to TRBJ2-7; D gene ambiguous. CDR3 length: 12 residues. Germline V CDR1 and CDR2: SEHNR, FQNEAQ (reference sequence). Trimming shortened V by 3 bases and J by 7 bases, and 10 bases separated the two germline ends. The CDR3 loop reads CASSLTASEQYF. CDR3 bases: TGTGCCAGCAGCTTGACTGCGTCTGAGCAGTACTTC.

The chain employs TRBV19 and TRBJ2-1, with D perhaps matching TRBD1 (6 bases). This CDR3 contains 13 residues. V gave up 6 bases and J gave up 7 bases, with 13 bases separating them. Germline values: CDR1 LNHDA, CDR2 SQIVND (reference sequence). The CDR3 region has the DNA TGTGCCAGTAGCTCCGGGACACTGAATGAGCAGTTCTTC. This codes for CASSSGTLNEQFF.

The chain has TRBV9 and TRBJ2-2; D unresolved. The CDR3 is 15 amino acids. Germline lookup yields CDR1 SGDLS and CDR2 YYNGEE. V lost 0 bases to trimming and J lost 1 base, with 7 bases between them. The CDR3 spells CASSVGTVNTGELFF. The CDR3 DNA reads TGTGCCAGCAGCGTAGGTACGGTGAACACCGGGGAGCTGTTTTTT.

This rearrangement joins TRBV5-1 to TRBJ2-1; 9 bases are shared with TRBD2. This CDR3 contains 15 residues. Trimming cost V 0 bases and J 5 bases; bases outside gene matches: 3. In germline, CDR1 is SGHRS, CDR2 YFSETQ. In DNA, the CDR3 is TGCGCCAGCAGCTTGGGCGGGAGGGGAAACAATGAGCAGTTCTTC. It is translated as CASSLGGRGNNEQFF.

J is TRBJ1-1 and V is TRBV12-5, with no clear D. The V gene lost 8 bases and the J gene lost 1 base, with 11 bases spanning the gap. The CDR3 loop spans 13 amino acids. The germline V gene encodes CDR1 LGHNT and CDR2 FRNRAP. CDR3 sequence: CASFGVENTEAFF. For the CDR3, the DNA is TGTGCTAGTTTCGGGGTGGAGAACACTGAAGCTTTCTTT. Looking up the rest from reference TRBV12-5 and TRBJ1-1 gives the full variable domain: DARVTQTPRHKVTEMGQEVTMRCQPILGHNTVFWYRQTMMQGLELLAYFRNRAPLDDSGMPKDRFSAEMPDATLATLKIQPSEPRDSAVYFCASFGVENTEAFFGQGTRLTVV.

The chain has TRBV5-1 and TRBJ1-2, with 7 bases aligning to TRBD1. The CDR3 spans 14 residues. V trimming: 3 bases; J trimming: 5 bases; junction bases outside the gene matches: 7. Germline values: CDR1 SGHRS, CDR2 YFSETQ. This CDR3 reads CASSWDSIGYGYTF. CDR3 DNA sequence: TGCGCCAGCAGCTGGGACAGCATAGGGTATGGCTACACCTTC. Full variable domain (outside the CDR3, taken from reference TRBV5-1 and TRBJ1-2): KAGVTQTPRYLIKTRGQQVTLSCSPISGHRSVSWYQQTPGQGLQFLFEYFSETQRNKGNFPGRFSGRQFSNSRSEMNVSTLELGDSALYLCASSWDSIGYGYTFGSGTRLTVV.